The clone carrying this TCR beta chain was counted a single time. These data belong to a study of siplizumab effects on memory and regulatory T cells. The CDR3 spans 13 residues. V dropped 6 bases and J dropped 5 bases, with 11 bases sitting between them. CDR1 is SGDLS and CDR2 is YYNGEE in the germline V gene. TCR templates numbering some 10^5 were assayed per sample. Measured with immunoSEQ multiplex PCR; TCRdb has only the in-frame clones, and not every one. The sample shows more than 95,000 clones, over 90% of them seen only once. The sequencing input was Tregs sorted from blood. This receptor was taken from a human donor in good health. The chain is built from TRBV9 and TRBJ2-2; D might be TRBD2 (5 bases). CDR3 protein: CASTGSLTGELFF. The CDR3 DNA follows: TGTGCCAGCACGGGGAGCTTAACCGGGGAGCTGTTTTTT.